Below are 28 T cell receptor beta chains sequenced from a single sample in a study of blood T cell repertoires in COVID-19. Profiling relied on immunoSEQ multiplex PCR, and the TCRdb table lists in-frame clones only, not all of them. This table holds hundreds of thousands of clones, 82% found once. The sequenced sample consisted of peripheral blood. The receptors were sampled from a woman aged 60-75 years with active or convalescent COVID-19.

The rearrangement uses TRBV10-2 and TRBJ2-7; 9 nucleotides line up with TRBD1. Germline CDR1 is WSHSY and CDR2 is SAAADI. V shed 6 bases, J shed 5 bases, and the junction held 8 bases outside the gene matches. This CDR3 contains 14 residues. This CDR3 reads CASSLDRGGHEQYF. As DNA, the CDR3 is TGCGCCAGCAGCCTAGACAGGGGGGGTCACGAGCAGTACTTC.

This clone was seen a handful of times. The genes are TRBV5-8 and TRBJ2-3; 9 bases line up with TRBD1. CDR3 length: 15 residues. Trimming took 5 bases from V and 6 from J; bases not matched to a gene: 10. Germline CDR1 reads SGHTS; CDR2 reads YDEGEE. Here the CDR3 reads CASRRYTGGGDTQYF. For the CDR3, the DNA is TGTGCCAGCAGACGTTATACAGGGGGCGGGGATACGCAGTATTTT.

V gene TRBV14 combines with J gene TRBJ1-3, with D hard to call. Germline-derived CDR1 and CDR2 are SGHDN and FVKESK. V was clipped by 5 bases and J by 2 bases, with 13 bases between them. The CDR3 is 15 amino acids. CDR3 sequence: CASSTTVTAGNTIYF. In DNA, the CDR3 is TGTGCCAGCAGCACCACGGTAACGGCTGGAAACACCATATATTTT.

The rearrangement uses TRBV29-1 and TRBJ1-3; 9 bases are shared with TRBD1. From germline, CDR1 is SQVTM and CDR2 ANQGSEA. Trimming took 4 bases from V and 3 from J; bases not matched to a gene: 7. The CDR3 loop spans 15 amino acids. CDR3 sequence (DNA): TGCAGCGTTGCCCAGGGACAGGGTGTTGGAAACACCATATATTTT. Encoded protein: CSVAQGQGVGNTIYF.

CDR3 sequence: CASSLSTGSPLHF. DNA of the CDR3: TGTGCCAGCAGCTTATCTACAGGGTCGCCCCTCCACTTT. The rearrangement uses TRBV13 and TRBJ1-6; possibly TRBD1 for D (6 bases). The CDR3 totals 13 residues. Germline V gives CDR1 PRHDT, CDR2 FYEKMQ (reference sequence). Trimming removed 2 bases at V and 13 bases at J, with 12 bases between.

V gene TRBV12-3 or TRBV12-4 combines with J gene TRBJ1-3; D ambiguous. Trimming pared 7 bases from V and 0 bases from J, leaving 4 bases between. The CDR3 extends over 12 amino acids. The CDR3: CASTYSGNTIYF. Here the CDR3 DNA reads TGTGCCAGCACCTACTCTGGAAACACCATATATTTT.

CDR3 sequence (DNA): TGTGCCATCAGTGAGTCGACCCTCAGGGGAGGCTACACCTTC. It specifies CAISESTLRGGYTF. This sequence joins TRBV10-3 and TRBJ1-2, with D possibly TRBD1 on 6 matching bases. CDR3 length: 14 residues. V lost 0 bases and J 8 bases, leaving 13 bases between the germline ends. Looked up from germline, CDR1 is ENHRY and CDR2 is SYGVKD.

The chain is built from TRBV25-1 and TRBJ2-1; 7 nucleotides align to TRBD2. V shed 11 bases and J 4 bases; nucleotides not matched to a gene: 8. Germline-derived CDR1 and CDR2 are MGHDK and SYGVNS. This CDR3 spans 13 amino acids. The CDR3 DNA is TGTGCCTCAACTAGCGCAGGGTACAATGAGCAGTTCTTC. It yields the protein CASTSAGYNEQFF.

This chain joins TRBV18 and TRBJ1-2; D is uncertain. Germline V CDR1 and CDR2: KGHSH, LQKENI. The length of the CDR3 is 12 residues. V gave up 0 bases and J gave up 8 bases, with 7 bases separating them. CDR3 sequence: CASSPPSGGYTF. In DNA form, the CDR3 reads TGTGCCAGCTCACCACCGTCGGGAGGCTACACCTTC.

This sequence joins TRBV11-3 and TRBJ2-3, with D hard to call. Germline CDR1 SGHNT, CDR2 YENEEA. Trimming stripped 2 bases from V and 12 bases from J, with 12 bases between. This CDR3 is 12 amino acids long. CDR3 sequence (DNA): TGTGCCAGCAGCTTATGGGCAGGCACTCAGTATTTT. Amino acid sequence: CASSLWAGTQYF.

The chain has TRBV6-2 or TRBV6-3 and TRBJ1-1, with TRBD1 as a possible D gene (6 bases). The V gene's germline CDR1 is MNHEY and CDR2 SVGEGT. Trimming took off 6 bases at V and 6 bases at J, with 20 bases between the two ends. The CDR3 totals 15 residues. The CDR3 reads CASSFRSGQSAEAFF. The CDR3 nucleotides read TGTGCCAGCAGCTTCCGCTCTGGACAGTCCGCTGAAGCTTTCTTT.

J is TRBJ1-1 and V is TRBV24-1; D unclear. The V and J ends lost 4 bases and 1 base respectively, with 9 bases between them. The CDR3 totals 14 residues. Germline V CDR1 and CDR2: KGHDR, SFDVKD. Here the CDR3 reads CATSEHRSNTEAFF. The DNA for the CDR3 is TGTGCCACCAGTGAACACAGATCGAACACTGAAGCTTTCTTT.

The chain joins TRBV3-1 (or the pseudogene TRBV3-2) to TRBJ1-2; TRBD1 aligns across 7 bases. Germline V gives CDR1 LGHDT, CDR2 YNNKEL (reference sequence). The CDR3 is 17 amino acids. Unmatched junction bases numbered 15, after V lost 5 bases and J lost 3 bases. The CDR3 sequence is CASSKGTDPIRYYGYTF. The CDR3 coding sequence is TGTGCCAGCAGCAAAGGGACAGACCCGATACGGTACTATGGCTACACCTTC.

CDR3 in amino acids: CASSRKYGDTEAFF. The DNA of the CDR3 is TGTGCCAGCAGCCGGAAGTATGGAGACACTGAAGCTTTCTTT. The chain combines TRBV7-2 with TRBJ1-1; D not resolved. CDR3 size: 14 residues. Germline V CDR1 and CDR2: SGHTA, FQGNSA. Trimming removed 5 bases from V and 3 bases from J, with 13 bases in between.

The rearrangement links TRBV4-3 to TRBJ1-1; TRBD1 aligns across 8 bases. This CDR3 is built from 15 residues. After removal of 0 bases from V and 5 bases from J, the junction contained 5 bases not matched to a gene. Per the germline V gene, CDR1 is LGHNA and CDR2 is YSLEER. The CDR3 loop is CASSQDRTGRTEAFF. CDR3 nucleotides: TGCGCCAGCAGCCAAGATCGGACAGGGAGGACTGAAGCTTTCTTT.

V gene TRBV2 combines with J gene TRBJ1-1; D is perhaps TRBD1 (6 bases). This CDR3 region has 12 residues. The V end lost 3 bases, the J end lost 6 bases, and 8 bases lay between the germline ends. Germline loops: CDR1 SNHLY, CDR2 FYNNEI. The CDR3 DNA sequence: TGTGCCAGCAGTGACAGGGGTCCTGAAGCTTTCTTT. Protein: CASSDRGPEAFF.

This chain uses TRBV19 with TRBJ1-1; no firm D call. V lost 7 bases, J lost 6 bases, and 21 bases lay in between. Germline CDR1 is LNHDA and CDR2 is SQIVND (reference sequence). The CDR3 consists of 15 residues. The CDR3 nucleotides read TGTGCCAGTATCAAGAAGGGAGGGTTTGAGGCTGAAGCTTTCTTT. Translated, it gives CASIKKGGFEAEAFF.

The chain carries TRBV2 and TRBJ1-3, with a weak D call TRBD1 (5 bases). Trimming cost V 3 bases and J 2 bases, with 14 bases left between them. This CDR3 spans 16 amino acids. Germline assignment: CDR1 SNHLY and CDR2 FYNNEI. The CDR3 bases are TGTGCCAGCAGTGAGATAGGACATACGACTGGAAACACCATATATTTT. Protein sequence: CASSEIGHTTGNTIYF.

This chain uses TRBV7-3 with TRBJ1-1, with 7 bases aligning to TRBD1. Germline V CDR1 and CDR2: SGHTA, FQGTGA. The CDR3 contains 12 residues. The V gene end was trimmed by 5 bases and the J gene end by 10 bases; junction bases not matched to a gene: 7. The CDR3 protein is CASSTLTGRAFF. The CDR3 coding sequence is TGTGCCAGCAGCACCTTGACAGGGCGAGCTTTCTTT.

This sequence joins TRBV2 and TRBJ1-2; TRBD1 matches at 7 bases. CDR1 SNHLY and CDR2 FYNNEI come from the germline V gene. The V gene end was trimmed by 5 bases and the J gene end by 4 bases; junction bases not matched to a gene: 1. The CDR3 spans 12 residues. CDR3 sequence: CASSRDSYGYTF. For the CDR3, the DNA is TGTGCCAGCAGTCGGGACAGCTATGGCTACACCTTC.

The count of this clone is one. The rearrangement links TRBV10-3 to TRBJ2-1; no reliable D call. This CDR3 has 13 amino acids. Per germline, CDR1 ENHRY and CDR2 SYGVKD. The V gene lost 4 bases and the J gene lost 3 bases, with 7 bases spanning the gap. The CDR3: CAISAPNYNEQFF. CDR3 bases: TGTGCCATCAGTGCCCCTAACTACAATGAGCAGTTCTTC.

V usage is TRBV27 and J usage is TRBJ1-6; possible D gene TRBD1, 6 bases. The CDR3 loop spans 13 amino acids. Germline assignment: CDR1 MNHEY and CDR2 SMNVEV (reference sequence). With 5 bases removed from V and 8 bases from J, the gap between germline ends came to 10 bases. The CDR3 DNA reads TGTGCCAGCAGTACACGACAGGATTCACCCCTCCACTTT. Its protein product is CASSTRQDSPLHF.

The rearrangement uses TRBV2 and TRBJ1-1; the D gene is possibly TRBD1 (6 bases). Germline CDR1 and CDR2: SNHLY and FYNNEI. CDR3 size: 13 residues. V dropped 10 bases and J dropped 2 bases, with 14 bases sitting between them. The CDR3 protein is CAIQRQANTEAFF. As DNA, the CDR3 is TGTGCCATCCAAAGACAGGCCAACACTGAAGCTTTCTTT.

The gene calls are TRBV9 and TRBJ1-1; D is uncertain. Looked up from germline, CDR1 is SGDLS and CDR2 is YYNGEE. The CDR3 spans 12 residues. Trimming stripped 4 bases from V and 1 base from J, with 5 bases between. The DNA of the CDR3 is TGTGCCAGCAGCAACAGGAACACTGAAGCTTTCTTT. Amino acids: CASSNRNTEAFF. The variable domain in full, with the rest retrieved from reference TRBV9 and TRBJ1-1, is DSGVTQTPKHLITATGQRVTLRCSPRSGDLSVYWYQQSLDQGLQFLIQYYNGEERAKGNILERFSAQQFPDLHSELNLSSLELGDSALYFCASSNRNTEAFFGQGTRLTVV.

The chain employs TRBV27 and TRBJ1-2; possible D gene TRBD1, 5 bases. Germline V lookup: CDR1 MNHEY, CDR2 SMNVEV (reference sequence). The germline V and J ends were trimmed by 6 bases and 1 base, with 15 bases remaining between them. The CDR3 is 15 amino acids. This chain's CDR3 is CASRPGRGFNYGYTF. The DNA for the CDR3 is TGTGCCAGCAGACCTGGGAGGGGATTTAACTATGGCTACACCTTC.

The sample holds a few counts of this clone. This chain uses TRBV2 with TRBJ1-1; D unclear. Germline lookup yields CDR1 SNHLY and CDR2 FYNNEI. This CDR3 region has 14 residues. The V and J ends lost 2 bases and 4 bases respectively, with 11 bases between them. The CDR3 nucleotides are TGTGCCAGCAGTGAATCGGAGGGAGGCACTGAAGCTTTCTTT. It yields the protein CASSESEGGTEAFF.

This clone was observed a few times. The rearrangement links TRBV25-1 to TRBJ2-3; D might be TRBD2 (5 bases). This CDR3 region has 15 residues. The V end was cut by 3 bases, the J end by 2 bases, with 12 bases between. Germline V gene data show CDR1 as MGHDK and CDR2 as SYGVNS. The CDR3 sequence is CASSDAAGYTDTQYF. The CDR3 coding sequence is TGTGCCAGCAGTGATGCTGCGGGCTACACAGATACGCAGTATTTT.

The chain joins TRBV2 to TRBJ1-4; D unclear. This CDR3 spans 14 amino acids. The V end was cut by 3 bases, the J end by 4 bases, with 9 bases between. Germline CDR1 reads SNHLY; CDR2 reads FYNNEI. CDR3 amino acids: CASSETQVNEKLFF. The CDR3 bases are TGTGCCAGCAGTGAGACCCAGGTTAATGAAAAACTGTTTTTT.